The TCR beta chain under discussion was sequenced for a study of long-term antiretroviral therapy in people with HIV. Trimming stripped 1 base from V and 2 bases from J, with 17 bases between. The CDR3 length is 16 residues. Looked up from germline, CDR1 is SQVTM and CDR2 is ANQGSEA. Sequencing relied on immunoSEQ assay v3.0, run at survey level. Using immunoSEQ multiplex PCR, the repertoire was profiled, and TCRdb retains in-frame clones only, with some absent. This table has roughly 30,000 clones, just over 85% appearing once. The chain uses TRBV29-1 and TRBJ1-2; D not certain. This specimen was unsorted PBMCs, taken 0.8 years after starting antiretroviral therapy. This TCR derives from a woman in her twenties or thirties with HIV. The CDR3 spells CSVEGLAHGPNYGYTF. CDR3 sequence (DNA): TGCAGCGTTGAAGGGTTGGCCCACGGCCCAAACTATGGCTACACCTTC.